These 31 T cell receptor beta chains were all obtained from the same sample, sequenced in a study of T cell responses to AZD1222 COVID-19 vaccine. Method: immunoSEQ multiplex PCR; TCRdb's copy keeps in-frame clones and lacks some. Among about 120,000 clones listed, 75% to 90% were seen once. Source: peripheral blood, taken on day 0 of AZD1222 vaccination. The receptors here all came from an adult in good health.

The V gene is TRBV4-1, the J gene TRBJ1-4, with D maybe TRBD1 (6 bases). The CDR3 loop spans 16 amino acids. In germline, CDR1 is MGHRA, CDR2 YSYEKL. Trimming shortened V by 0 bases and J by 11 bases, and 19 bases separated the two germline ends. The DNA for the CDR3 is TGCGCCAGCAGCCAAGATTGGGGGGCAGTGGGGAAGAAACTGTTTTTT. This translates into CASSQDWGAVGKKLFF.

CDR3 sequence: CASSPGTSRDTQYF. The CDR3 nucleotides are TGTGCCAGCAGTCCCGGGACCTCCCGAGATACGCAGTATTTT. The J gene is TRBJ2-3, the V gene TRBV27, with D tentatively TRBD1 or TRBD2 (5 bases each). Germline values: CDR1 MNHEY, CDR2 SMNVEV (reference sequence). The length of the CDR3 is 14 residues. Trimming shortened V by 5 bases and J by 5 bases, and 14 bases separated the two germline ends.

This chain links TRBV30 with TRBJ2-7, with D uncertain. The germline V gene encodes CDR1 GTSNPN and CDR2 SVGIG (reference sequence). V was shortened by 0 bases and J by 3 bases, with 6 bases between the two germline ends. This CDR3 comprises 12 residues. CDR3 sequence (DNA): TGTGCCTGGAGTGTATCTATCTACGAGCAGTACTTC. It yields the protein CAWSVSIYEQYF.

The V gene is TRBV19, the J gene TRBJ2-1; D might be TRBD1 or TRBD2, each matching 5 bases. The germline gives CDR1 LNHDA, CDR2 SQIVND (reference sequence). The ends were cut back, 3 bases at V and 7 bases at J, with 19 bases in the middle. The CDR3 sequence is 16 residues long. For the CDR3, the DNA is TGTGCCAGTAGTATTTTAGCCGGGACGAGGTTTAATGAGCAGTTCTTC. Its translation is CASSILAGTRFNEQFF.

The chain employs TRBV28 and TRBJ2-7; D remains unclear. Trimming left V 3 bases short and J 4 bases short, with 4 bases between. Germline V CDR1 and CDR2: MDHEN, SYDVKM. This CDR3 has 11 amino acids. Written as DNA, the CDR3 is TGTGCCAGCAGTTTGGCGTACGAGCAGTACTTC. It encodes CASSLAYEQYF. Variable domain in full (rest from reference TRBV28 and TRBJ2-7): DVKVTQSSRYLVKRTGEKVFLECVQDMDHENMFWYRQDPGLGLRLIYFSYDVKMKEKGDIPEGYSVSREKKERFSLILESASTNQTSMYLCASSLAYEQYFGPGTRLTVT.

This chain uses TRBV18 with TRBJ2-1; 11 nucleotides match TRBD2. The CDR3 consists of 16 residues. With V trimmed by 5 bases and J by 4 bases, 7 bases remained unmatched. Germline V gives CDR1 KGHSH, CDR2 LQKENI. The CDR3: CASSSTGTSGYNEQFF. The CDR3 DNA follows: TGTGCCAGCTCATCGACCGGGACTAGCGGTTACAATGAGCAGTTCTTC.

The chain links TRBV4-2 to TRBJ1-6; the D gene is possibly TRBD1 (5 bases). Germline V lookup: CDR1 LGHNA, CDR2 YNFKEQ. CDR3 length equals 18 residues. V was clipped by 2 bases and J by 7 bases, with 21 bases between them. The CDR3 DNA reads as TGTGCCAGCAGCCAATTCAACGTGGTAGGGACGGTGAATTCACCCCTCCACTTT. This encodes CASSQFNVVGTVNSPLHF.

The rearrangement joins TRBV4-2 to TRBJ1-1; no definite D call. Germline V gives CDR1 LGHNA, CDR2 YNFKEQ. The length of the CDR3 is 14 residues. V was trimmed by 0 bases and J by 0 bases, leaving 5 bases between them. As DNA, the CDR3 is TGTGCCAGCAGCCAAGATGCGATGAACACTGAAGCTTTCTTT. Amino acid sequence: CASSQDAMNTEAFF.

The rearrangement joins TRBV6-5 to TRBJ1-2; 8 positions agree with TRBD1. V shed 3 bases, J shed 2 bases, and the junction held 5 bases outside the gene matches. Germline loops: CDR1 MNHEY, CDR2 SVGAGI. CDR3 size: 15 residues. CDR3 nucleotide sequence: TGTGCCAGCAGTTATCGGGACAGGATAAACTATGGCTACACCTTC. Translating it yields CASSYRDRINYGYTF.

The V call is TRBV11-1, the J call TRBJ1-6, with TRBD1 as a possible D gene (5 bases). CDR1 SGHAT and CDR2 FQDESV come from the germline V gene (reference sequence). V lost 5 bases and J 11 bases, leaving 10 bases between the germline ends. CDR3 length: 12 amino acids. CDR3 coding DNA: TGTGCCAGCAGCATAGGAGGGGCACCCCTCCACTTT. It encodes CASSIGGAPLHF.

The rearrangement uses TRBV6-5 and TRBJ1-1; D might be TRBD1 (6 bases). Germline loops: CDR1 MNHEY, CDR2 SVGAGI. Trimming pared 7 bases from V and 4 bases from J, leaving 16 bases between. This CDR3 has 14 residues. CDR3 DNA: TGTGCCAGCACCTGGGGGGCGTTGGGCACTGAAGCTTTCTTT. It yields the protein CASTWGALGTEAFF.

The CDR3: CASARSPPGTGGFDEQYF. CDR3 in DNA: TGTGCCAGCGCCCGTTCCCCCCCCGGGACAGGGGGCTTCGACGAGCAGTACTTC. This chain connects TRBV5-5 to TRBJ2-7; 12 nucleotides match TRBD1. Germline V lookup: CDR1 SGHKS, CDR2 YYEKEE (reference sequence). The CDR3 consists of 18 residues. V gave up 7 bases and J gave up 5 bases; unmatched junction bases: 19.

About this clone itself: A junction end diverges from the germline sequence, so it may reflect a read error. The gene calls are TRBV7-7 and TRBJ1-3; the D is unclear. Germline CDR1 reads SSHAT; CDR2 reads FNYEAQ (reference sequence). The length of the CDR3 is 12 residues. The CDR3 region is CASSPDRNTIYF. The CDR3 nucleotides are TGTGCTAGCAGCCCCGATCGAAACACCATATATTTT. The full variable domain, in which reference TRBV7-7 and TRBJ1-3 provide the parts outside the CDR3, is GAGVSQSPRYKVTKRGQDVTLRCDPISSHATLYWYQQALGQGPEFLTYFNYEAQPDKSGLPSDRFSAERPEGSISTLTIQRTEQRDSAMYRCASSPDRNTIYFGEGSWLTVV.

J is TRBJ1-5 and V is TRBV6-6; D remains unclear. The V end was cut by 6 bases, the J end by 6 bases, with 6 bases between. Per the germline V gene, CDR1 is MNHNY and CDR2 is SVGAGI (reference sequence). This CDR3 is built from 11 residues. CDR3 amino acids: CASSQSQPQHF. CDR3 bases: TGTGCCAGCAGCCAGAGTCAGCCCCAGCATTTT.

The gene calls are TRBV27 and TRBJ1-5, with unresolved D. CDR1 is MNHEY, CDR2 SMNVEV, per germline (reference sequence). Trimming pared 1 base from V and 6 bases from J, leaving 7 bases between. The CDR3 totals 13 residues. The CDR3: CASSLWGSQPQHF. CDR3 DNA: TGTGCCAGCAGTTTATGGGGTAGTCAGCCCCAGCATTTT.

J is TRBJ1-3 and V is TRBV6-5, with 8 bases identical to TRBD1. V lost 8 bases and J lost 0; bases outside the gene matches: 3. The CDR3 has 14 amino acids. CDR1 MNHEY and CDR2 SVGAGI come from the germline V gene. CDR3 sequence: CASGRGHSGNTIYF. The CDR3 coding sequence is TGTGCCAGCGGCAGGGGGCACTCTGGAAACACCATATATTTT.

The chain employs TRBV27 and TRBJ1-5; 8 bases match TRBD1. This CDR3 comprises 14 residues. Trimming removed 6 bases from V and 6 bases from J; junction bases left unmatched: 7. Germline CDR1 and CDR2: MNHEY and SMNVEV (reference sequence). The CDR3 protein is CASRNQGAGQPQHF. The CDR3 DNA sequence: TGTGCCAGCAGGAACCAGGGGGCAGGTCAGCCCCAGCATTTT.

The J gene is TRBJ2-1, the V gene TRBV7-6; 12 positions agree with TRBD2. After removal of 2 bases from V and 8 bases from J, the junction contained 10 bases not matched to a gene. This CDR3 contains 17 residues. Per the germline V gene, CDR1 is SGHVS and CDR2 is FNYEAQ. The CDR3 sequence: CASSLTPLAGGPDEQFF. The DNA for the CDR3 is TGTGCCAGCAGCTTAACACCCCTAGCGGGAGGGCCGGATGAGCAGTTCTTC.

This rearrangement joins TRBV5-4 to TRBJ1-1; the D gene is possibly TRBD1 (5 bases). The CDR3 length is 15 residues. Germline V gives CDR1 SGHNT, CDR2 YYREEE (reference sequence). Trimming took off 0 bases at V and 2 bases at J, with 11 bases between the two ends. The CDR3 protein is CASSLDPGTNTEAFF. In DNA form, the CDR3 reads TGTGCCAGCAGCTTGGACCCAGGGACCAACACTGAAGCTTTCTTT.

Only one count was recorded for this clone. The CDR3 region is CASSFQGSGNYEQYF. The DNA of the CDR3 is TGTGCCAGCAGCTTTCAAGGTAGCGGGAACTACGAGCAGTACTTC. This chain joins TRBV5-4 and TRBJ2-7; 8 nucleotides line up with TRBD2. The germline V gene has CDR1 SGHNT and CDR2 YYREEE (reference sequence). This CDR3 has 15 amino acids. After removal of 2 bases from V and 3 bases from J, the junction contained 7 bases not matched to a gene. Full variable domain (outside the CDR3, taken from reference TRBV5-4 and TRBJ2-7): ETGVTQSPTHLIKTRGQQVTLRCSSQSGHNTVSWYQQALGQGPQFIFQYYREEENGRGNFPPRFSGLQFPNYSSELNVNALELDDSALYLCASSFQGSGNYEQYFGPGTRLTVT.

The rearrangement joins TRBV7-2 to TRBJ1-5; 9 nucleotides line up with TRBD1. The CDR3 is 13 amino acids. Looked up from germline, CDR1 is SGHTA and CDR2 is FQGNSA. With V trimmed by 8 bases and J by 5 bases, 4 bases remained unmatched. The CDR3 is CASVRTGDQPQHF. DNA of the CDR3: TGTGCCAGCGTAAGGACAGGGGATCAGCCCCAGCATTTT.

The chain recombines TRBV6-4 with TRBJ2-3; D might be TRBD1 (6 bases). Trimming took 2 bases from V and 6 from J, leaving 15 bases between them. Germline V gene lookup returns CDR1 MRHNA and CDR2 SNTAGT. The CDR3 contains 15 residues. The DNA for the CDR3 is TGTGCCAGCAGTGACGAACGGGACACGGCGGATACGCAGTATTTT. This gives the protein CASSDERDTADTQYF.

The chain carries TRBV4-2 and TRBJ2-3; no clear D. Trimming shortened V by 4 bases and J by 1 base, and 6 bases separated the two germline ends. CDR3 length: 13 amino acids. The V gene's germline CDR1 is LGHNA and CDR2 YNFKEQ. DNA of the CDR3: TGTGCCAGCAGCCCTCCAGGCACAGATACGCAGTATTTT. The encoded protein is CASSPPGTDTQYF.

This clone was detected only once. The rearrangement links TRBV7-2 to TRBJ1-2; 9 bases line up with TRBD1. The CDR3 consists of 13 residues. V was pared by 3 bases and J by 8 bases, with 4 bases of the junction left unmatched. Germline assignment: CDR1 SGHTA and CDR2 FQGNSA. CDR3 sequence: CASSFDRGGGYTF. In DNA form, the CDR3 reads TGTGCCAGCAGCTTCGACAGGGGGGGAGGCTACACCTTC.

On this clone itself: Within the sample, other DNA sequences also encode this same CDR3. CDR3 in DNA: TGTGCCAGCAGTTTAGGAGCGGGAGCCGCCAATGAGCAGTTCTTC. This translates into CASSLGAGAANEQFF. The gene calls are TRBV7-3 and TRBJ2-1; TRBD2 matches at 8 bases. Per the germline V gene, CDR1 is SGHTA and CDR2 is FQGTGA. V was clipped by 6 bases and J by 6 bases; unmatched bases: 10. The CDR3 contains 15 residues.

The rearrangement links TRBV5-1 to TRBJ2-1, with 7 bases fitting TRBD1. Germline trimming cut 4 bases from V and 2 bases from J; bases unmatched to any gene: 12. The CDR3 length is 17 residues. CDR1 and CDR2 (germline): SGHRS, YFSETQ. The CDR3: CASSPDRAERPYNEQFF. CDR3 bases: TGCGCCAGCAGCCCAGACAGGGCCGAGCGTCCCTACAATGAGCAGTTCTTC. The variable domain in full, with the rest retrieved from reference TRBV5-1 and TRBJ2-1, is KAGVTQTPRYLIKTRGQQVTLSCSPISGHRSVSWYQQTPGQGLQFLFEYFSETQRNKGNFPGRFSGRQFSNSRSEMNVSTLELGDSALYLCASSPDRAERPYNEQFFGPGTRLTVL.

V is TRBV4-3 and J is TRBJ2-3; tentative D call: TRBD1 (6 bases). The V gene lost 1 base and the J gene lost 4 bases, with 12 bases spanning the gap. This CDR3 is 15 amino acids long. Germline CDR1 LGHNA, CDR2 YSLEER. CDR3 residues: CASSQVTGRADTQYF. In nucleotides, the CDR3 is TGCGCCAGCAGCCAAGTTACAGGGCGTGCAGATACGCAGTATTTT.

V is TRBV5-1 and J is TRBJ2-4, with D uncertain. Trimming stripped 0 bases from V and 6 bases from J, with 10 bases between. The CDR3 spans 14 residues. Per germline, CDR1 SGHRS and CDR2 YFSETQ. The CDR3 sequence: CASSLANKGNIQYF. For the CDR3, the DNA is TGCGCCAGCAGCTTGGCCAATAAGGGAAACATTCAGTACTTC.

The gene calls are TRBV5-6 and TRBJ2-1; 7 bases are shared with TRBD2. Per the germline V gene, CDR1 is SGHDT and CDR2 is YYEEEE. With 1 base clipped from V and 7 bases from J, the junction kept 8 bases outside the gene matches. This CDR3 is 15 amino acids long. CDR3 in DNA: TGTGCCAGCAGCTTGCCCGCGGGAGTCGGAAATGAGCAGTTCTTC. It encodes CASSLPAGVGNEQFF.

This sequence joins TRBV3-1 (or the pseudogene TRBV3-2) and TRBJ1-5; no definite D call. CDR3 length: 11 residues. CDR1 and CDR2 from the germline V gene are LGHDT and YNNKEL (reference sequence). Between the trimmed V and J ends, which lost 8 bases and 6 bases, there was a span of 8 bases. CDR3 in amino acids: CASGLGQPQHF. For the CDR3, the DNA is TGTGCCAGCGGCCTCGGTCAGCCCCAGCATTTT.

DNA of the CDR3: TGTGCCAGCAGCCCCGCCGAGACAGGGGGCGGCGGCTACACCTTC. This sequence encodes CASSPAETGGGGYTF. The chain uses TRBV9 and TRBJ1-2; 10 bases match TRBD1. Trimming took 4 bases from V and 8 from J; bases not matched to a gene: 11. CDR3 length: 15 amino acids. Per germline, CDR1 SGDLS and CDR2 YYNGEE.